The next 11 T cell receptor beta chains were all read from a single sample in a study of shared clonotypes between healthy human individuals. The table came from immunoSEQ multiplex PCR; TCRdb's copy has only in-frame clones and leaves some out. The data show fewer than 3 million clones, less than 95% seen once. Specimen: naive CD4+ T cells from PBMCs. Subset specified: CD45RA+ positively selected. The receptors were gathered from a man between 18 and 29 years old in good health. Some clones in this sample may be carry-over from other donors' samples.

This chain connects TRBV18 to TRBJ1-1; the match to TRBD1 covers 7 bases. The germline gives CDR1 KGHSH, CDR2 LQKENI. This CDR3 is 15 amino acids long. Germline trimming cut 6 bases from V and 4 bases from J; bases unmatched to any gene: 11. CDR3 coding DNA: TGTGCCAGCTCGCCTTTTACAGGGGAAGGCACTGAAGCTTTCTTT. Translating gives CASSPFTGEGTEAFF. Looking up the rest from reference TRBV18 and TRBJ1-1 gives the full variable domain: NAGVMQNPRHLVRRRGQEARLRCSPMKGHSHVYWYRQLPEEGLKFMVYLQKENIIDESGMPKERFSAEFPKEGPSILRIQQVVRGDSAAYFCASSPFTGEGTEAFFGQGTRLTVV.

The chain is built from TRBV5-8 and TRBJ2-7; possibly TRBD1 for D (6 bases). The CDR3 loop spans 15 amino acids. The germline CDR1 and CDR2 sequences are SGHTS and YDEGEE. V was shortened by 4 bases and J by 0 bases, with 14 bases between the two germline ends. DNA of the CDR3: TGTGCCAGCAGCCGTGGACAGTTCTTCTCCTACGAGCAGTACTTC. This codes for CASSRGQFFSYEQYF.

V usage is TRBV10-3 and J usage is TRBJ2-2; D possibly corresponds to TRBD2 (5 bases). CDR3 length: 16 residues. The germline CDR1 and CDR2 sequences are ENHRY and SYGVKD. Deletions cut 0 bases from V and 0 bases from J, with 8 bases between. CDR3 DNA sequence: TGTGCCATCAGTGAGTCGAGTAGCGCGAACACCGGGGAGCTGTTTTTT. This encodes CAISESSSANTGELFF.

The chain couples TRBV9 to TRBJ1-2, with a possible D match to TRBD1 (5 bases). The V end was cut by 4 bases, the J end by 6 bases, with 19 bases between. Germline CDR1 and CDR2: SGDLS and YYNGEE. There are 15 residues in the CDR3. The DNA of the CDR3 is TGTGCCAGCAGCACCCTCCGGGGGGGGAGCGATGGCTACACCTTC. Translated: CASSTLRGGSDGYTF.

This clone was detected once. V is TRBV28 and J is TRBJ2-5, with TRBD1 matching 7 bases. CDR3 size: 15 residues. Germline V gene data show CDR1 as MDHEN and CDR2 as SYDVKM. Trimming removed 6 bases from V and 1 base from J; junction bases left unmatched: 8. Here the CDR3 DNA reads TGTGCCAGCAGCTTCCCCGGGACAGCCCAAGAGACCCAGTACTTC. The encoded protein is CASSFPGTAQETQYF.

This CDR3 is CASSLVGVANTGELFF. CDR3 nucleotide sequence: TGTGCCAGCAGCTTAGTCGGGGTCGCGAACACCGGGGAGCTGTTTTTT. The chain joins TRBV7-2 to TRBJ2-2; D might be TRBD2 (5 bases). The CDR3 loop spans 16 amino acids. The V end was cut by 1 base, the J end by 0 bases, with 9 bases between. Per germline, CDR1 SGHTA and CDR2 FQGNSA. Full variable domain (outside the CDR3, taken from reference TRBV7-2 and TRBJ2-2): GAGVSQSPSNKVTEKGKDVELRCDPISGHTALYWYRQSLGQGLEFLIYFQGNSAPDKSGLPSDRFSAERTGGSVSTLTIQRTQQEDSAVYLCASSLVGVANTGELFFGEGSRLTVL.

V and J are TRBV30 and TRBJ2-5; the D gene is possibly TRBD2 (5 bases). The germline V gene has CDR1 GTSNPN and CDR2 SVGIG (reference sequence). This CDR3 is built from 13 residues. Trimming removed 2 bases from V and 1 base from J, with 8 bases in between. The CDR3 is CAWSYGIQETQYF. The CDR3, as DNA: TGTGCCTGGAGTTACGGGATCCAAGAGACCCAGTACTTC.

The rearrangement links TRBV5-4 to TRBJ1-4; D is uncertain. Per the germline V gene, CDR1 is SGHNT and CDR2 is YYREEE (reference sequence). Deletions cut 1 base from V and 0 bases from J, with 1 base between. The CDR3 is 13 residues long. CDR3 sequence: CASSLTTNEKLFF. Here the CDR3 DNA reads TGTGCCAGCAGCTTGACAACTAATGAAAAACTGTTTTTT.

J is TRBJ2-1 and V is TRBV4-1; 10 bases fit TRBD2. This CDR3 region has 16 residues. Germline lookup yields CDR1 MGHRA and CDR2 YSYEKL. The V segment lost 1 base and the J segment 4 bases; nucleotides outside the gene matches: 4. In DNA form, the CDR3 reads TGCGCCAGCAGCCAAGTACTAGCGGGATTATACAATGAGCAGTTCTTC. Amino acids: CASSQVLAGLYNEQFF.

The rearrangement joins TRBV2 to TRBJ1-1; D possibly corresponds to TRBD1 (5 bases). The CDR3 loop spans 13 amino acids. V lost 4 bases, J lost 0 bases, and 6 bases lay in between. CDR1 and CDR2 from the germline V gene are SNHLY and FYNNEI. The CDR3 DNA is TGTGCCAGCAGTGTCAGGGTGAACACTGAAGCTTTCTTT. Residues: CASSVRVNTEAFF.

This clone has just one count. This chain joins TRBV19 and TRBJ1-2; D uncertain. V lost 6 bases, J lost 4 bases, and 12 bases lay in between. Germline V gene lookup returns CDR1 LNHDA and CDR2 SQIVND (reference sequence). This CDR3 is 13 amino acids long. The CDR3 sequence: CASSLQETYGYTF. CDR3 bases: TGTGCCAGTAGCCTTCAGGAAACCTATGGCTACACCTTC.